These 6 T cell receptor beta chains came from one sample sequenced in a study of cytomegalovirus exposure and HLA in healthy donors. Vbeta (60) and Jbeta (13) primers were used in the PCR. The table came from immunoSEQ multiplex PCR; TCRdb's copy has only in-frame clones and leaves some out. The sample has over 150,000 clones; roughly 75% are singletons. Sequenced sample: PBMCs. Receptors originate from a woman aged 50 to 60 in good health and CMV-seropositive.

The J gene is TRBJ2-4, the V gene TRBV7-2, with TRBD1 matching 10 bases. The germline CDR1 and CDR2 sequences are SGHTA and FQGNSA. CDR3 length: 16 amino acids. With 3 bases clipped from V and 7 bases from J, the junction kept 9 bases outside the gene matches. This CDR3 is CASSFSGTGERNIQYF. The CDR3 DNA reads TGTGCCAGCAGCTTTTCGGGGACAGGGGAGAGGAACATTCAGTACTTC.

This clone was picked up a small number of times. This chain links TRBV6-5 with TRBJ2-7; 7 nucleotides agree with TRBD1. The germline CDR1 and CDR2 sequences are MNHEY and SVGAGI. Trimming at V came to 5 bases and at J to 0 bases, leaving 7 bases not matched to a gene. The CDR3 contains 15 residues. CDR3 nucleotide sequence: TGTGCCAGCAGTAACAGGGGCCGGAGCTCCTACGAGCAGTACTTC. Translated: CASSNRGRSSYEQYF.

The chain links TRBV7-2 to TRBJ2-3; TRBD2 might be the D (5 bases). Trimming pared 5 bases from V and 6 bases from J, leaving 9 bases between. CDR3 length equals 12 residues. Germline CDR1 SGHTA, CDR2 FQGNSA. The CDR3 protein is CASSRTGDTQYF. The CDR3 DNA follows: TGTGCCAGCAGCCGGACGGGGGATACGCAGTATTTT.

The rearrangement uses TRBV28 and TRBJ1-5; the D is unclear. Trimming removed 5 bases from V and 0 bases from J, with 5 bases in between. Per germline, CDR1 MDHEN and CDR2 SYDVKM. The CDR3 has 13 residues. The CDR3 nucleotides read TGTGCCAGCAGTCATTCTAGCAATCAGCCCCAGCATTTT. Protein product: CASSHSSNQPQHF. The complete variable domain, with remaining parts taken from reference TRBV28 and TRBJ1-5, reads DVKVTQSSRYLVKRTGEKVFLECVQDMDHENMFWYRQDPGLGLRLIYFSYDVKMKEKGDIPEGYSVSREKKERFSLILESASTNQTSMYLCASSHSSNQPQHFGDGTRLSIL.

The chain has TRBV30 and TRBJ1-2; TRBD1 is a possible D gene (5 bases). This CDR3 spans 12 amino acids. Trimming shortened V by 0 bases and J by 7 bases, and 9 bases separated the two germline ends. In germline, CDR1 is GTSNPN, CDR2 SVGIG (reference sequence). In DNA, the CDR3 is TGTGCCTGGAGTGTCCAGGGTCGTGGCTACACCTTC. Amino acids: CAWSVQGRGYTF.

V usage is TRBV7-2 and J usage is TRBJ1-5; 11 bases line up with TRBD1. The V segment lost 5 bases and the J segment 5 bases; nucleotides outside the gene matches: 8. CDR1 is SGHTA, CDR2 FQGNSA, per germline. The CDR3 is made up of 16 amino acids. This CDR3 is CASSLRTGGLDQPQHF. The CDR3 bases are TGTGCCAGCAGCCTCCGGACAGGGGGCCTGGATCAGCCCCAGCATTTT.